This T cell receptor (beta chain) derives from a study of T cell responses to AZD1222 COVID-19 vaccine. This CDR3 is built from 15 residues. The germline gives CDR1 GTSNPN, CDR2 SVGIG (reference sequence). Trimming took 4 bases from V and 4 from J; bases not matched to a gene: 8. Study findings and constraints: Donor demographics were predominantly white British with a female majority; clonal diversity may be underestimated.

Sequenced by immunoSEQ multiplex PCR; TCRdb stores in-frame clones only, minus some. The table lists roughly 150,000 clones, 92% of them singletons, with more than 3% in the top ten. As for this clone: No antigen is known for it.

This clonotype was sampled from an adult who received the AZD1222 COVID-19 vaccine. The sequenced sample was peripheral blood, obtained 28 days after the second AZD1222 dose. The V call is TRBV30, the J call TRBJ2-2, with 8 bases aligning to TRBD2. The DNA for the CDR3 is TGTGCCTGGACTCCGACTAGCGAATTCACCGGGGAGCTGTTTTTT. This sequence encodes CAWTPTSEFTGELFF.